This entry features one TCR beta chain sequence. The antigen is unknown. All included Susac syndrome patients satisfied recently defined diagnostic criteria for definite or probable disease. These data belong to a study of CD8 T cells in Susac syndrome. Regarding the study as a whole: The CD4+ T cell repertoires that were profiled in Susac syndrome showed no clonal expansion.

The CDR3 has 13 amino acids. V lost 6 bases to trimming and J lost 5 bases; unmatched junction nucleotides: 2. Germline CDR1 is SGHTA and CDR2 is FQGNSA. Random hexamers served to reverse transcribe roughly 0.45 to 1 ug RNA. MiXCR was run by TCRdb on the immunoSEQ multiplex PCR reads, yielding one entry per CDR3 protein. The sample lists under 80,000 distinct CDR3 sequences; roughly 91% were seen once. The receptor was isolated from a human donor with Susac syndrome. The V and J genes are TRBV7-2 and TRBJ2-1, with TRBD1 matching over 9 bases. The sample taken for sequencing was CD4+ T cells from PBMCs. The DNA of the CDR3 is TGTGCCAGCAGGACAGGGGGTAACAATGAGCAGTTCTTC. Its translation is CASRTGGNNEQFF.